These 8 T cell receptor beta chains were all obtained from the same sample, sequenced in a study of shared clonotypes between healthy human individuals. CD45RO-negative cells were positively selected for CCR7, leaving out terminally differentiated effector memory CD45RA+ cells. Sequencing used immunoSEQ multiplex PCR; TCRdb keeps in-frame clones, though not all of them. The data hold almost 700,000 clones, with around 90% observed a single time. Sample: naive CD8+ T cells sorted from blood. These TCRs come from a man between 25 and 39 years old in good health.

The chain is built from TRBV14 and TRBJ2-1; D may be TRBD1 (6 bases). From germline, CDR1 is SGHDN and CDR2 FVKESK. The V and J ends lost 3 bases and 0 bases respectively, with 9 bases between them. This CDR3 is built from 15 residues. The CDR3, as DNA: TGTGCCAGCAGCCAGTTCAGGGGCTCCTACAATGAGCAGTTCTTC. Residues: CASSQFRGSYNEQFF.

Only one count was recorded for this clone. The chain couples TRBV5-6 to TRBJ2-7, with D perhaps TRBD2 (6 bases). The CDR3 runs to 15 residues. Trimming cost V 4 bases and J 3 bases, with 17 bases left between them. Looked up from germline, CDR1 is SGHDT and CDR2 is YYEEEE. CDR3 DNA sequence: TGTGCCAGCAGCGCCGAGGGTAGCGGACTCTACGAGCAGTACTTC. Protein sequence: CASSAEGSGLYEQYF.

The chain is built from TRBV29-1 and TRBJ1-2; 8 bases line up with TRBD1. Germline-derived CDR1 and CDR2 are SQVTM and ANQGSEA. There are 11 residues in the CDR3. Trimming removed 5 bases from V and 12 bases from J; junction bases left unmatched: 8. CDR3 in amino acids: CSVSRDRSDTF. The CDR3 nucleotides read TGCAGCGTTTCCCGGGACAGGTCAGACACCTTC.

The rearrangement uses TRBV4-3 and TRBJ2-7, with D unclear. The germline V gene has CDR1 LGHNA and CDR2 YSLEER. The V end was cut by 1 base, the J end by 2 bases, with 9 bases between. The CDR3 spans 14 residues. The CDR3 DNA sequence: TGCGCCAGCAGCCAAGGTAACGGACCCTACGAGCAGTACTTC. It yields the protein CASSQGNGPYEQYF.

J is TRBJ2-1 and V is TRBV7-2; maybe TRBD2 (6 bases). The CDR3 loop spans 17 amino acids. The V gene lost 3 bases and the J gene lost 0 bases, with 15 bases spanning the gap. Germline CDR1 and CDR2: SGHTA and FQGNSA. CDR3 nucleotide sequence: TGTGCCAGCAGCTTCCCCAGATCCGGGAGCTCCTACAATGAGCAGTTCTTC. This codes for CASSFPRSGSSYNEQFF.

The chain recombines TRBV18 with TRBJ2-3, with D perhaps matching TRBD2 (5 bases). The CDR3 is 15 amino acids. Germline loops: CDR1 KGHSH, CDR2 LQKENI. The ends were cut back, 0 bases at V and 2 bases at J, with 9 bases in the middle. The CDR3 here is CASSPPSGLTDTQYF. CDR3 bases: TGTGCCAGCTCACCACCGTCAGGACTCACAGATACGCAGTATTTT.

The chain couples TRBV7-9 to TRBJ2-3; the match to TRBD2 covers 7 bases. J was trimmed by 5 bases and V by 3 bases; bases with no gene match: 8. Looked up from germline, CDR1 is SEHNR and CDR2 is FQNEAQ (reference sequence). CDR3 length: 15 amino acids. Written as DNA, the CDR3 is TGTGCCAGCAGCTTGTCGGAGCGGGGCGTAGATACGCAGTATTTT. Translated: CASSLSERGVDTQYF.

V and J are TRBV11-2 and TRBJ2-7; D unresolved. The CDR3 has 13 residues. V was trimmed by 6 bases and J by 4 bases, leaving 13 bases between them. CDR1 and CDR2 (germline): SGHAT, FQNNGV. Here the CDR3 reads CASRRPKVYEQYF. CDR3 DNA sequence: TGTGCCAGCAGACGGCCAAAAGTGTACGAGCAGTACTTC.